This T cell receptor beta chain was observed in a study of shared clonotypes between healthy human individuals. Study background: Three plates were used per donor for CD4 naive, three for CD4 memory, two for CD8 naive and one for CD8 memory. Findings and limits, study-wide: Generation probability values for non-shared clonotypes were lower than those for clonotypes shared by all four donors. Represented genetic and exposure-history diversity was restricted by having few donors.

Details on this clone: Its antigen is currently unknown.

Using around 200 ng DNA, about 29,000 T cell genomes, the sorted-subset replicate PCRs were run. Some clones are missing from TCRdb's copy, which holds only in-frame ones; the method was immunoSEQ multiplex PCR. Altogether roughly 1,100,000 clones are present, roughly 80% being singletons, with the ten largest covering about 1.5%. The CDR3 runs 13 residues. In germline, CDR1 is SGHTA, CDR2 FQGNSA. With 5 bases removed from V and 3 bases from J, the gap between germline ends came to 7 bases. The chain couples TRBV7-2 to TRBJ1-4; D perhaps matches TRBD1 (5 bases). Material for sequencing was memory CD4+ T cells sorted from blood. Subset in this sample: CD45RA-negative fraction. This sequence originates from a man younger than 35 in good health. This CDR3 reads CASSQGANEKLFF. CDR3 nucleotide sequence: TGTGCCAGCAGCCAGGGAGCTAATGAAAAACTGTTTTTT.